The 17 T cell receptor beta chains reported below all come from one sample, sequenced in a study of blood T cell repertoires in COVID-19. Only in-frame clones appear in the TCRdb table, and some are missing; sequencing was by immunoSEQ multiplex PCR. In the table there are around 390,000 clones, approximately 87% of which are singletons. The sequencing sample was made of PBMCs or T cells enriched from blood (not recorded which). Receptors were obtained from a woman between 45 and 60 years old who had recovered from COVID-19.

The rearrangement links TRBV27 to TRBJ2-7, with D possibly matching TRBD2 (5 bases). V shed 5 bases and J shed 4 bases, with 27 bases lying between them. Germline V gene data show CDR1 as MNHEY and CDR2 as SMNVEV (reference sequence). This CDR3 spans 18 amino acids. CDR3 residues: CASSPWTQTTPMKYEQYF. CDR3 bases: TGTGCCAGCAGTCCATGGACTCAAACGACCCCGATGAAATACGAGCAGTACTTC.

This clone was seen once. In nucleotides, the CDR3 is TGCAGCGTTGTAATTGCTGGGAGCTACGAGCAGTACTTC. Amino acid sequence: CSVVIAGSYEQYF. The chain links TRBV29-1 to TRBJ2-7, with TRBD2 as a possible D gene (5 bases). V was trimmed by 4 bases and J by 3 bases, leaving 13 bases between them. The germline V gene has CDR1 SQVTM and CDR2 ANQGSEA. The CDR3 totals 13 residues.

The V call is TRBV19, the J call TRBJ1-1; D is ambiguous. The V gene's germline CDR1 is LNHDA and CDR2 SQIVND (reference sequence). V gave up 4 bases and J gave up 6 bases, with 6 bases separating them. The CDR3 is 11 amino acids. In DNA form, the CDR3 reads TGTGCCAGTAGTACCGGGGCTGAAGCTTTCTTT. Its protein product is CASSTGAEAFF.

Only a few counts were recorded for this clone. J is TRBJ2-7 and V is TRBV27, with TRBD1 matching over 7 bases. The CDR3 loop spans 14 amino acids. The germline V gene encodes CDR1 MNHEY and CDR2 SMNVEV (reference sequence). Losses at the gene ends were 2 bases for V and 4 bases for J; bases not matched to a gene: 5. CDR3 loop: CASSLQGDPYEQYF. The CDR3, as DNA: TGTGCCAGCAGTTTACAGGGGGATCCTTACGAGCAGTACTTC.

CDR3 in amino acids: CASSPTQGNYGYTF. As DNA, the CDR3 is TGCGCCAGCAGTCCCACCCAGGGGAACTATGGCTACACCTTC. The V gene is TRBV5-1, the J gene TRBJ1-2; tentatively, D is TRBD1 (6 bases). The CDR3 totals 14 residues. The germline V and J ends were trimmed by 5 bases and 2 bases, with 13 bases remaining between them. Germline CDR1 is SGHRS and CDR2 is YFSETQ.

The chain links TRBV7-9 to TRBJ2-2, with a tentative D call TRBD1 (5 bases). Trimming cost V 4 bases and J 2 bases, with 11 bases left between them. CDR3 size: 15 residues. The germline CDR1 and CDR2 sequences are SEHNR and FQNEAQ (reference sequence). The CDR3 loop is CASSSETANTGELFF. In DNA form, the CDR3 reads TGTGCCAGCAGCTCAGAGACAGCTAACACCGGGGAGCTGTTTTTT. The whole variable domain, remainder taken from reference TRBV7-9 and TRBJ2-2, is DTGVSQNPRHKITKRGQNVTFRCDPISEHNRLYWYRQTLGQGPEFLTYFQNEAQLEKSRLLSDRFSAERPKGSFSTLEIQRTEQGDSAMYLCASSSETANTGELFFGEGSRLTVL.

The chain has TRBV2 and TRBJ1-1, with 7 bases fitting TRBD1. Germline CDR1 is SNHLY and CDR2 is FYNNEI. The trim removed 10 bases at V and 7 bases at J, leaving 9 bases unmatched. There are 12 residues in the CDR3. CDR3: CANGLTGNEAFF. Written as DNA, the CDR3 is TGTGCCAACGGCTTGACAGGGAATGAAGCTTTCTTT.

J is TRBJ1-6 and V is TRBV2; no definite D call. Per the germline V gene, CDR1 is SNHLY and CDR2 is FYNNEI. Trimming pared 3 bases from V and 11 bases from J, leaving 11 bases between. CDR3 length: 13 residues. CDR3 nucleotide sequence: TGTGCCAGCAGTGATCGCGGTGGAACACCCCTCCACTTT. Amino acids: CASSDRGGTPLHF. The full variable domain, with the rest looked up from reference TRBV2 and TRBJ1-6, is EPEVTQTPSHQVTQMGQEVILRCVPISNHLYFYWYRQILGQKVEFLVSFYNNEISEKSEIFDDQFSVERPDGSNFTLKIRSTKLEDSAMYFCASSDRGGTPLHFGNGTRLTVT.

The chain uses TRBV19 and TRBJ1-6; the D is unclear. The CDR3 contains 14 residues. V lost 0 bases and J 8 bases, leaving 8 bases between the germline ends. Germline CDR1 LNHDA, CDR2 SQIVND (reference sequence). The CDR3 bases are TGTGCCAGTAGTATAGATCGGTTGGATTCACCCCTCCACTTT. It is translated as CASSIDRLDSPLHF.

The chain couples TRBV29-1 to TRBJ1-1; TRBD1 is a possible D gene (5 bases). Germline values: CDR1 SQVTM, CDR2 ANQGSEA. The CDR3 extends over 14 amino acids. V was cut by 4 bases and J by 4 bases, with 16 bases left in between. CDR3 sequence reads: CSVGEKVGGTEAFF. The CDR3 nucleotides read TGCAGCGTTGGAGAAAAGGTCGGGGGCACTGAAGCTTTCTTT.

The gene calls are TRBV2 and TRBJ1-6, with unresolved D. Per the germline V gene, CDR1 is SNHLY and CDR2 is FYNNEI. The CDR3 contains 17 residues. V gave up 6 bases and J gave up 1 base, with 16 bases separating them. Here the CDR3 reads CASSETLGWSYNSPLHF. The CDR3 DNA reads as TGTGCCAGCAGCGAGACTCTAGGCTGGTCCTATAATTCACCCCTCCACTTT.

The chain carries TRBV5-1 and TRBJ1-1; D is ambiguous. The CDR3 covers 15 residues. In germline, CDR1 is SGHRS, CDR2 YFSETQ. Trimming removed 5 bases from V and 2 bases from J, with 16 bases in between. The CDR3, as DNA: TGCGCCAGCAGGGTGTCCTACGGTGCAAACACTGAAGCTTTCTTT. This gives the protein CASRVSYGANTEAFF.

The CDR3 sequence: CASGDGGRGYTF. DNA of the CDR3: TGTGCCAGTGGGGACGGGGGGCGCGGCTACACCTTC. The chain recombines TRBV2 with TRBJ1-2; tentative D call: TRBD1 (6 bases). The germline gives CDR1 SNHLY, CDR2 FYNNEI. V was cut by 9 bases and J by 8 bases, with 16 bases left in between. CDR3 length: 12 amino acids.

The chain links TRBV28 to TRBJ2-1; TRBD2 agrees at 11 bases. Germline V gene lookup returns CDR1 MDHEN and CDR2 SYDVKM. This CDR3 is 22 amino acids long. J lost 1 base, V lost 3 bases, and 20 bases had no gene match. CDR3 sequence reads: CASSLFWPRLAGTIGSYNEQFF. The CDR3 DNA reads as TGTGCCAGCAGTTTGTTTTGGCCGCGACTAGCGGGGACCATAGGGTCCTACAATGAGCAGTTCTTC.

The CDR3 region is CASTWEGRAFF. The CDR3, as DNA: TGTGCCAGTACCTGGGAGGGTAGGGCTTTCTTT. The chain recombines TRBV19 with TRBJ1-1; no clear D gene. The CDR3 runs to 11 residues. Germline loops: CDR1 LNHDA, CDR2 SQIVND (reference sequence). Trimming shortened V by 7 bases and J by 11 bases, and 14 bases separated the two germline ends.

This clone was seen once. V and J are TRBV30 and TRBJ2-7; D is ambiguous. Per the germline V gene, CDR1 is GTSNPN and CDR2 is SVGIG (reference sequence). V was cut by 1 base and J by 7 bases, with 8 bases left in between. The CDR3 sequence is 11 residues long. CDR3 in amino acids: CAWSALSEQYF. Here the CDR3 DNA reads TGTGCCTGGAGTGCCCTATCAGAGCAGTACTTC.

J is TRBJ2-3 and V is TRBV5-8; D perhaps matches TRBD2 (5 bases). The CDR3 loop spans 13 amino acids. Germline CDR1 SGHTS, CDR2 YDEGEE. V was shortened by 1 base and J by 6 bases, with 9 bases between the two germline ends. The CDR3 DNA is TGTGCCAGCAGCTTGCGGGGTGGCGATACGCAGTATTTT. Its translation is CASSLRGGDTQYF.